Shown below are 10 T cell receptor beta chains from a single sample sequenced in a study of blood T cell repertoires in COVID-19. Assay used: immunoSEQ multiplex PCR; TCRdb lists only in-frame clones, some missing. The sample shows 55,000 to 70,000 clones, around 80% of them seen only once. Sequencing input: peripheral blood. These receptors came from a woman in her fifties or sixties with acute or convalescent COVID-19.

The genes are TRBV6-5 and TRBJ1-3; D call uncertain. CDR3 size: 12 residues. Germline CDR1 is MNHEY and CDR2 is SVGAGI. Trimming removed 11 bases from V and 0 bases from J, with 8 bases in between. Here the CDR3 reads CAAGPSGNTIYF. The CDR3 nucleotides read TGTGCCGCGGGTCCCTCTGGAAACACCATATATTTT.

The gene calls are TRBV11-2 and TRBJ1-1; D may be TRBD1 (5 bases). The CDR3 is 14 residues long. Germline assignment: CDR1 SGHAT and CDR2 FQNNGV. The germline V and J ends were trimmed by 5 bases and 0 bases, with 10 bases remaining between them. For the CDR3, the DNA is TGTGCCAGCAGCAATCAGGGTATGAACACTGAAGCTTTCTTT. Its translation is CASSNQGMNTEAFF.

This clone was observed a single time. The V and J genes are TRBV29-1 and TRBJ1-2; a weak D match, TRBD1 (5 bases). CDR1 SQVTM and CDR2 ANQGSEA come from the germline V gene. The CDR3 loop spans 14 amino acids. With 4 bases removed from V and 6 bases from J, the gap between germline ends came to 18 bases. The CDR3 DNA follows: TGCAGCGTTGCCCGACACGGGGGTGTGCATGGCTACACCTTC. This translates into CSVARHGGVHGYTF. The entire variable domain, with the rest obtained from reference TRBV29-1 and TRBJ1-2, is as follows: SAVISQKPSRDICQRGTSLTIQCQVDSQVTMMFWYRQQPGQSLTLIATANQGSEATYESGFVIDKFPISRPNLTFSTLTVSNMSPEDSSIYLCSVARHGGVHGYTFGSGTRLTVV.

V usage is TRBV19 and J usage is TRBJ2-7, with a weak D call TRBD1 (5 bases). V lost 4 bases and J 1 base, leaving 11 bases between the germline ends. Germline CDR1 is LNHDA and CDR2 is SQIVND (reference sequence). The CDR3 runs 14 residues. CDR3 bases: TGTGCCAGTAGTAAGGCAGGGTCTTCCTACGAGCAGTACTTC. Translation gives CASSKAGSSYEQYF.

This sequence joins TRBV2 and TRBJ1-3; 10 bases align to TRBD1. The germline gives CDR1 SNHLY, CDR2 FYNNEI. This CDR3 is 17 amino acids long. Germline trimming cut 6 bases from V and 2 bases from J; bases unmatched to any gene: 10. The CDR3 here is CASRRQGAQAPGNTIYF. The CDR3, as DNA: TGTGCCAGCAGACGACAGGGGGCGCAAGCCCCTGGAAACACCATATATTTT.

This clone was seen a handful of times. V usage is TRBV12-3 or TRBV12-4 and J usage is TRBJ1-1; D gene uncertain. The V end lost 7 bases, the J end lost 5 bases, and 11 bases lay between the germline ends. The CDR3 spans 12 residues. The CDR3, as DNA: TGTGCCAGCAACGGAGATCGGACTGAAGCTTTCTTT. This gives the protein CASNGDRTEAFF.

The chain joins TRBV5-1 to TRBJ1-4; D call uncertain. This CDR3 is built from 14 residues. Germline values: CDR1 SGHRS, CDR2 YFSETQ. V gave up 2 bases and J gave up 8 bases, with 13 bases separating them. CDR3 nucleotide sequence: TGCGCCAGCAGCTTAACCCCAGGCATGGAAAAACTGTTTTTT. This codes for CASSLTPGMEKLFF.

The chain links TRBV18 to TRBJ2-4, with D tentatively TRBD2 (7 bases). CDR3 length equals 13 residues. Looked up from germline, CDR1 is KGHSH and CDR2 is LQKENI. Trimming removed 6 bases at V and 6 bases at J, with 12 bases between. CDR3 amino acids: CASSSGGGNIQYF. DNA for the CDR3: TGTGCCAGCTCGTCGGGGGGCGGAAACATTCAGTACTTC.

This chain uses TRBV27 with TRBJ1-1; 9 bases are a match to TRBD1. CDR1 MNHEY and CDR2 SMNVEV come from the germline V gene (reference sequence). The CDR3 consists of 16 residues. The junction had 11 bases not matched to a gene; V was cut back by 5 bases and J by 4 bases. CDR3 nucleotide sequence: TGTGCCAGCAGTCTGTCTACAGGGGGCGGGCCCACTGAAGCTTTCTTT. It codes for CASSLSTGGGPTEAFF.

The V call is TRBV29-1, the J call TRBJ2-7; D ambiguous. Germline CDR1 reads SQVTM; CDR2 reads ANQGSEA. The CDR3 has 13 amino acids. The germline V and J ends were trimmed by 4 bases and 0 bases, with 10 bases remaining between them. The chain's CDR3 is CSVVTDSSYEQYF. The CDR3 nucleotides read TGCAGCGTTGTAACAGATTCCTCCTACGAGCAGTACTTC.